A selection of T cell receptor beta chains follows, all from one sample in a study of blood T cell repertoires in COVID-19. Generated by immunoSEQ multiplex PCR, the TCRdb table keeps only in-frame clones and is missing some. The sample yields 300,000 to 400,000 clones, 90% to 95% seen once. The specimen sequenced was PBMCs or T cells enriched from blood (not recorded which). The receptors stem from a woman aged 25 to 39 who had been exposed to COVID-19. CDR3s include the opening cysteine and the closing phenylalanine or tryptophan. A D gene is named only where the DNA matches it firmly. Clone size is shown for a subset of rows, as once, few, many or a class of expanded clone.

J,size,D,V,CDR3,DNA
TRBJ2-7,-,-,TRBV5-1,CASSRGRVTGDEQYF,TGCGCCAGCAGCCGGGGGAGAGTCACCGGGGACGAGCAGTACTTC
TRBJ2-7,-,-,TRBV7-2,CASSLEPGSSYEQYF,TGTGCCAGCAGCTTAGAACCAGGGTCCTCCTACGAGCAGTACTTC
TRBJ2-2,-,-,TRBV7-2,CASSSTAGAGGELFF,TGTGCCAGCAGCTCCACCGCGGGCGCGGGGGGGGAGCTGTTTTTT
TRBJ2-2,-,-,TRBV11-3,CASSPGVTGELFF,TGTGCCAGCAGCCCGGGGGTCACCGGGGAGCTGTTTTTT
TRBJ2-7,-,-,TRBV7-6,CASALGWESSYEQYF,TGTGCCAGCGCCCTTGGGTGGGAGAGCTCCTACGAGCAGTACTTC
TRBJ1-2,few,TRBD1,TRBV4-2,CASSHAMGTGGYTF,TGTGCCAGCAGCCATGCAATGGGGACAGGGGGCTACACCTTC
TRBJ1-2,-,-,TRBV6-5,CASSRALRGLGGYTF,TGTGCCAGCAGTAGGGCCCTGCGGGGCCTTGGTGGCTACACCTTC
TRBJ1-1,-,-,TRBV11-3,CASSLDLRQQLFF,TGTGCCAGCAGCTTAGATCTTAGGCAGCAACTATTCTTT
TRBJ2-5,once,-,TRBV29-1,CSVEYQGQVETQYF,TGCAGCGTTGAATATCAGGGGCAGGTAGAGACCCAGTACTTC
TRBJ2-2,few,-,TRBV7-7,CASSPNWGDTGELFF,TGTGCCAGCAGCCCAAACTGGGGGGATACCGGGGAGCTGTTTTTT
TRBJ2-5,-,-,TRBV4-2,CASSRQSQGLETQYF,TGTGCCAGCAGCCGCCAGTCCCAGGGTTTAGAGACCCAGTACTTC
TRBJ2-5,-,TRBD2,TRBV3-1/TRBV3-2,CASRQRGAGGFGTQYF,TGTGCCAGCAGACAACGTGGTGCGGGAGGATTTGGGACCCAGTACTTC
TRBJ2-7,-,-,TRBV7-2,CASSLYNRVSYEQYF,TGTGCCAGCAGCCTATATAACAGGGTGTCCTACGAGCAGTACTTC
TRBJ2-1,-,TRBD2,TRBV27,CASRIWPRGLTGLADRGYNEQFF,TGTGCCAGCAGGATATGGCCGCGGGGCCTAACCGGGCTAGCGGATAGAGGCTACAATGAGCAGTTCTTC
TRBJ1-4,-,-,TRBV4-1,CASSQDRGAAVGLFF,TGCGCCAGCAGCCAAGATCGGGGGGCCGCTGTAGGACTGTTTTTT
TRBJ2-2,once,TRBD1,TRBV29-1,CSTRTGANTGELFF,TGCAGCACTAGGACAGGGGCGAACACCGGGGAGCTGTTTTTT
TRBJ2-1,once,TRBD1,TRBV11-3,CARGQDWHLYNEQFF,TGTGCCAGGGGACAGGATTGGCACCTCTACAATGAGCAGTTCTTC
TRBJ1-2,-,-,TRBV18,CASSPAGDNYGYTF,TGTGCCAGCTCACCGGCAGGGGACAACTATGGCTACACCTTC
TRBJ2-4,-,TRBD2,TRBV5-4,CASSSWTSGGPGNIQYF,TGTGCCAGCAGCTCTTGGACTAGCGGGGGGCCGGGAAACATTCAGTACTTC
TRBJ2-1,-,-,TRBV6-5,CASTRGRAGWDEQFF,TGTGCCAGCACTCGGGGAAGGGCAGGTTGGGATGAGCAGTTCTTC
TRBJ2-4,-,TRBD1,TRBV30,CAWTTGVGGKNIQYF,TGTGCCTGGACGACAGGGGTAGGGGGAAAAAACATTCAGTACTTC
TRBJ1-2,-,-,TRBV6-5,CASKSPAIGGYTF,TGTGCCAGCAAAAGTCCGGCCATCGGGGGCTACACCTTC
TRBJ2-7,-,TRBD2,TRBV7-2,CASSLGGGGYEQYF,TGTGCCAGCAGCTTAGGCGGGGGAGGGTACGAGCAGTACTTC
TRBJ1-5,few,TRBD1,TRBV7-2,CASSPQGSGISNQPQHF,TGTGCCAGCAGTCCACAGGGGTCCGGGATAAGCAATCAGCCCCAGCATTTT
TRBJ2-7,-,-,TRBV5-4,CASSLAAASSYEQYF,TGTGCCAGCAGCTTGGCTGCCGCGAGCTCCTACGAGCAGTACTTC
TRBJ1-2,many,TRBD1,TRBV18,CASSADRGYGYTF,TGTGCCAGCTCAGCCGACAGGGGCTATGGCTACACCTTC
TRBJ1-5,-,TRBD1,TRBV19,CASSITYRGSNQPQHF,TGTGCCAGTAGTATAACCTACAGGGGGAGCAATCAGCCCCAGCATTTT
TRBJ1-1,-,-,TRBV5-4,CASSLDRTMNTEAFF,TGTGCCAGCAGCTTGGACAGGACTATGAACACTGAAGCTTTCTTT
TRBJ2-7,-,TRBD1,TRBV6-2/TRBV6-3,CASSETGLSYEQYF,TGTGCCAGCAGCGAGACAGGGCTATCCTACGAGCAGTACTTC
TRBJ1-2,-,-,TRBV7-2,CASSLRNRVHYGYTF,TGTGCCAGCAGCCTAAGGAACAGAGTACACTATGGCTACACCTTC
TRBJ2-3,-,-,TRBV5-1,CASSLVVSDTQYF,TGCGCCAGCAGCTTGGTCGTGTCGGATACGCAGTATTTT
TRBJ1-1,-,TRBD1,TRBV6-5,CASRRTGDTEAFF,TGTGCCAGCAGAAGGACAGGGGACACTGAAGCTTTCTTT
TRBJ2-3,-,TRBD1,TRBV5-4,CASSLRTGTDTQYF,TGTGCCAGCAGCCTCCGGACAGGAACAGATACGCAGTATTTT
TRBJ1-5,once,TRBD1,TRBV19,CASSLRQGAQPQHF,TGTGCCAGTAGTTTGCGACAGGGGGCTCAGCCCCAGCATTTT
TRBJ2-2,-,-,TRBV18,CASSPRQNGELFF,TGTGCCAGCTCACCACGCCAGAACGGGGAGCTGTTTTTT
TRBJ1-2,once,-,TRBV12-3/TRBV12-4,CASSPGDYYGYTF,TGTGCCAGCAGCCCGGGGGACTACTATGGCTACACCTTC
TRBJ1-2,-,-,TRBV6-5,CASRTPGTQATGYTF,TGTGCCAGCAGAACACCCGGGACACAAGCTACTGGCTACACCTTC
TRBJ2-7,-,-,TRBV2,CASSSSGYEQYF,TGTGCCAGCAGTTCCTCAGGGTACGAGCAGTACTTC
TRBJ1-2,-,TRBD1,TRBV25-1,CASRSWDSDYGYTF,TGTGCCAGCAGAAGTTGGGACAGTGACTATGGCTACACCTTC
TRBJ1-1,many,-,TRBV14,CASSQIRGTTEAFF,TGTGCCAGCAGCCAAATCAGGGGCACCACTGAAGCTTTCTTT
TRBJ1-5,-,TRBD1,TRBV7-9,CASSSAGTGNQPQHF,TGTGCCAGCAGCTCTGCCGGGACAGGGAATCAGCCCCAGCATTTT
TRBJ1-1,once,-,TRBV7-3,CASSATSDTNTEAFF,TGTGCCAGCAGCGCAACGTCGGACACCAACACTGAAGCTTTCTTT
TRBJ1-1,-,-,TRBV25-1,CASSDQSRDDTEAFF,TGTGCCAGCAGTGATCAGAGCCGGGATGACACTGAAGCTTTCTTT
TRBJ1-1,-,-,TRBV12-3/TRBV12-4,CASSLELNTEAFF,TGTGCCAGCAGTTTGGAGTTGAACACTGAAGCTTTCTTT
TRBJ2-7,-,-,TRBV6-5,CASSTQYEQYF,TGTGCCAGCAGCACACAATACGAGCAGTACTTC
TRBJ2-1,once,TRBD2,TRBV7-2,CASSPTLGGALPEQFF,TGTGCCAGCAGCCCAACTCTCGGGGGGGCTCTCCCTGAGCAGTTCTTC
TRBJ1-3,-,TRBD1,TRBV18,CASSPTQGGSGNTIYF,TGTGCCAGCTCACCAACGCAGGGGGGCTCTGGAAACACCATATATTTT
TRBJ2-2,-,TRBD2,TRBV5-4,CASSPEAGVNTGELFF,TGTGCCAGCAGCCCTGAAGCGGGGGTAAACACCGGGGAGCTGTTTTTT
TRBJ1-5,few,-,TRBV2,CASKQDSNQPQHF,TGTGCCAGCAAGCAGGATAGCAATCAGCCCCAGCATTTT
TRBJ2-2,-,-,TRBV5-6,CATGTGTYRGPGELFF,TGTGCCACCGGGACCGGGACTTACCGGGGACCCGGGGAGCTGTTTTTT
TRBJ1-1,-,-,TRBV18,CASSLYTRTENTEAFF,TGTGCCAGCTCACTCTACACCCGGACAGAAAACACTGAAGCTTTCTTT
TRBJ2-7,-,TRBD1,TRBV6-5,CASSSTGGADYEQYF,TGTGCCAGCAGTTCAACAGGGGGCGCTGACTACGAGCAGTACTTC
TRBJ2-7,-,TRBD1,TRBV29-1,CSVSGTGVYEQYF,TGCAGCGTCTCCGGGACAGGGGTGTACGAGCAGTACTTC
TRBJ1-2,-,-,TRBV18,CASSPPDSFGYTF,TGTGCCAGCTCACCACCGGACAGTTTTGGCTACACCTTC
TRBJ1-2,-,TRBD1,TRBV6-5,CASSRKDRDGGYTF,TGTGCCAGCAGTCGAAAAGACAGGGATGGTGGCTACACCTTC
TRBJ2-7,-,TRBD2,TRBV3-1/TRBV3-2,CASSQDSSGGPYEQYF,TGTGCCAGCAGCCAAGACAGTAGCGGGGGTCCCTACGAGCAGTACTTC
TRBJ1-6,-,-,TRBV4-2,CASSQTSRDLHF,TGTGCCAGCAGCCAAACCTCCCGGGACCTCCACTTT
TRBJ1-4,-,TRBD1,TRBV7-9,CASSLAPGTANEKLFF,TGTGCCAGCAGCTTAGCCCCTGGGACAGCGAATGAAAAACTGTTTTTT
TRBJ1-1,-,-,TRBV18,CASSPQAQLNTEAFF,TGTGCCAGCTCACCCCAAGCACAGCTGAACACTGAAGCTTTCTTT
TRBJ1-6,-,-,TRBV7-9,CASSRGAGSLYNSPLHF,TGTGCCAGCAGCCGCGGTGCGGGGTCCCTCTATAATTCACCCCTCCACTTT